The present T cell receptor beta chain was sequenced within a study of T cells in Graves' hyperthyroidism and ophthalmopathy. Study conclusions and caveats: Separating ophthalmopathy from stable hyperthyroidism was achieved by a 13 V-J model.

This CDR3 is 14 amino acids long. V was shortened by 4 bases and J by 3 bases, with 13 bases between the two germline ends. Germline CDR1 is SGHDN and CDR2 is FVKESK. This clonotype came up a few times. The antigen remains undetermined. Each patient was aged 18 to 65 and had newly diagnosed hyperthyroidism of under 2 months' duration. Patients were excluded for uncontrolled infection, other autoimmune disease, pregnancy or lactation. The authors obtained PBMCs from 10 ml of fresh peripheral blood. RNA transcripts were the template for amplifying TCR beta CDR3 regions. First-round RT-PCR of the TCR CDR3 relied on the HTBI primer set. TCRdb reprocessed the multiplex PCR reads with MiXCR, giving one entry per CDR3 protein. The table shows about 560,000 distinct CDR3 sequences, with 16% occurring only once.

This clonotype originated in a woman in her late teens or twenties with Graves' hyperthyroidism. Sequencing was performed on blood. The J gene is TRBJ2-7, the V gene TRBV14, with D perhaps matching TRBD2 (6 bases). CDR3 in DNA: TGTGCCAGCAGCCGCTCTGCCGGGGGCTACGAGCAGTACTTC. Translated: CASSRSAGGYEQYF.